Listed here are 25 T cell receptor beta chains from one sample, sequenced in a study of blood T cells in healthy people across ages (dated by TCRdb to the mid-2010s). The library was obtained by 5' RACE. TCRdb shows the sequencer as Illumina HiSeq 2500. A second PCR of about 7 to 12 cycles was run with a J-beta primer mix and a sample-barcoded 5' primer. TCRdb reran the public reads through fastp at Q25 and MiXCR, keeping productive beta chains. Rows are combined by CDR3 protein, so each entry shows the most common genes and DNA. The sample profile shows roughly 1 million distinct CDR3 sequences; under 30% of them were found once. The ten most abundant clones make up approximately 0.75% of the sample. These data also featured in a second study, about T cells of mothers and their children.

The sample taken for sequencing was blood. The receptors come from a girl aged 2 to 10 in good health.

This chain's CDR3 is CASSRRLAGADTQYF. The CDR3 DNA reads TGTGCCAGCAGTCGAAGACTAGCGGGAGCAGATACGCAGTATTTT. The chain links TRBV2 to TRBJ2-3; 12 nucleotides agree with TRBD2. The CDR3 length is 15 residues. With 5 bases clipped from V and 4 bases from J, the junction kept 4 bases outside the gene matches. Germline CDR1 is SNHLY and CDR2 is FYNNEI.

This chain joins TRBV3-1 and TRBJ2-1; 13 bases match TRBD2. The CDR3 totals 14 residues. V lost 3 bases and J lost 15; bases outside the gene matches: 8. Germline-derived CDR1 and CDR2 are LGHDT and YNNKEL (reference sequence). The CDR3 is CASSHTTSGRWTFF. In nucleotides, the CDR3 is TGTGCCAGCAGCCACACGACTAGCGGGAGGTGGACGTTCTTC.

This clonotype occurred a few times. CDR3 bases: TGTGCCAGCAGCTTCCAGGGAGTAGATGGAAACACCATATATTTT. Protein sequence: CASSFQGVDGNTIYF. This chain links TRBV5-5 with TRBJ1-3, with TRBD1 as a possible D gene (5 bases). Trimming shortened V by 2 bases and J by 3 bases, and 12 bases separated the two germline ends. Germline CDR1 SGHKS, CDR2 YYEKEE (reference sequence). The CDR3 is made up of 15 amino acids.

CDR3 DNA sequence: TGCAGTGCTAGAACGGTGAGCTACGAGCAGTACTTC. Amino acid sequence: CSARTVSYEQYF. The V gene is TRBV20-1, the J gene TRBJ2-5; unclear D gene. Matching the DNA end better, TRBJ2-7 makes the J call doubtful. The CDR3 is 12 residues long. Germline V CDR1 and CDR2: DFQATT, SNEGSKA (reference sequence).

V is TRBV10-3 and J is TRBJ2-5; D unclear. V lost 6 bases, J lost 5 bases, and 10 bases lay in between. CDR1 is ENHRY and CDR2 is SYGVKD in the germline V gene. CDR3 length: 12 residues. The CDR3 nucleotides read TGTGCCATCAGCACTGGAGAGGAGACCCAGTACTTC. Translated, it gives CAISTGEETQYF.

This clonotype has ten or more counts. The genes are TRBV7-2 and TRBJ2-4; a possible D gene is TRBD2 (6 bases). V lost 1 base and J lost 6, with 16 bases in between. Germline V lookup: CDR1 SGHTA, CDR2 FQGNSA. This CDR3 contains 16 residues. The CDR3 sequence is CASSLGRGTGLNIQYF. The DNA for the CDR3 is TGTGCCAGCAGCTTAGGGAGGGGCACAGGTTTAAACATTCAGTACTTC. The full variable domain, rest sourced from reference TRBV7-2 and TRBJ2-4, is GAGVSQSPSNKVTEKGKDVELRCDPISGHTALYWYRQSLGQGLEFLIYFQGNSAPDKSGLPSDRFSAERTGGSVSTLTIQRTQQEDSAVYLCASSLGRGTGLNIQYFGAGTRLSVL.

CDR3 sequence (DNA): TGTGCCAGTAGTATAGTTGCGGACGACTACGAGCAGTACTTC. Its protein is CASSIVADDYEQYF. This chain uses TRBV19 with TRBJ2-5; D gene unclear. The last part of the DNA fits TRBJ2-7 better; the J call may be wrong. This CDR3 comprises 14 residues. Per the germline V gene, CDR1 is LNHDA and CDR2 is SQIVND (reference sequence).

This chain uses TRBV29-1 with TRBJ2-5; 8 bases match TRBD1. The DNA end favors TRBJ2-7, so the J call may be wrong. The CDR3 consists of 12 residues. In germline, CDR1 is SQVTM, CDR2 ANQGSEA. The CDR3 protein is CSVVGRGPEQYF. CDR3 coding DNA: TGCAGCGTTGTAGGCAGGGGGCCCGAGCAGTACTTC.

This chain links TRBV15 with TRBJ1-2; a weak D match, TRBD1 (6 bases). V was clipped by 5 bases and J by 8 bases, with 18 bases between them. The CDR3 extends over 14 amino acids. Germline V gene sequence: CDR1 LNHNV, CDR2 YYDKDF (reference sequence). CDR3 protein: CATSSRVSGVGYTF. The CDR3 nucleotides read TGTGCCACCAGCTCCCGCGTCTCAGGGGTCGGCTACACCTTC.

This clonotype was found a few times. The CDR3: CASSSKWNEKLFF. DNA of the CDR3: TGTGCCAGCAGCTCCAAGTGGAATGAAAAACTGTTTTTT. This chain links TRBV11-1 with TRBJ1-4, with D hard to call. CDR1 is SGHAT and CDR2 is FQDESV in the germline V gene (reference sequence). Trimming pared 4 bases from V and 5 bases from J, leaving 8 bases between. The CDR3 covers 13 residues. The full variable domain, rest sourced from reference TRBV11-1 and TRBJ1-4, is EAEVAQSPRYKITEKSQAVAFWCDPISGHATLYWYRQILGQGPELLVQFQDESVVDDSQLPKDRFSAERLKGVDSTLKIQPAELGDSAMYLCASSSKWNEKLFFGSGTQLSVL.

The chain uses TRBV5-1 and TRBJ2-1, with D unresolved. The V gene's germline CDR1 is SGHRS and CDR2 YFSETQ. V lost 5 bases to trimming and J lost 6 bases, with 12 bases between them. This CDR3 has 13 residues. CDR3 coding DNA: TGCGCCAGCAGGCCGCCCCCTTCCAATGAGCAGTTCTTC. This codes for CASRPPPSNEQFF.

The chain carries TRBV15 and TRBJ2-2; TRBD1 or TRBD2 may be the D gene (5 bases each). The germline gives CDR1 LNHNV, CDR2 YYDKDF (reference sequence). V lost 8 bases and J lost 4, with 11 bases in between. The CDR3 is 13 amino acids. CDR3 residues: CATGTPGTGELFF. The CDR3 DNA sequence: TGTGCCACCGGGACCCCGGGCACCGGGGAGCTGTTTTTT.

The sample holds a few counts of this clonotype. This sequence joins TRBV7-9 and TRBJ2-1; possibly TRBD1 for D (5 bases). CDR3 length: 13 amino acids. CDR1 SEHNR and CDR2 FQNEAQ come from the germline V gene (reference sequence). V lost 7 bases and J lost 8, with 15 bases in between. The CDR3 nucleotides are TGTGCCAGCAAAGTCACAGGTATCGATGAGCAGTTCTTC. Its protein is CASKVTGIDEQFF.

J is TRBJ2-2 and V is TRBV5-1; D is possibly TRBD2 (6 bases). Germline CDR1 reads SGHRS; CDR2 reads YFSETQ. This CDR3 comprises 17 residues. V lost 1 base, J lost 6 bases, and 19 bases lay in between. CDR3 residues: CASSLSRGQGGAGELFF. The CDR3 DNA reads as TGCGCCAGCAGCTTGTCCCGAGGACAAGGAGGGGCCGGGGAGCTGTTTTTT.

The CDR3 reads CASSLGQGPLFF. The DNA for the CDR3 is TGTGCCAGCAGCTTAGGACAGGGACCACTGTTTTTT. This rearrangement joins TRBV7-8 to TRBJ1-4, with TRBD1 matching over 7 bases. Trimming took 1 base from V and 13 from J; bases not matched to a gene: 3. Looked up from germline, CDR1 is SGHVS and CDR2 is FQNEAQ. The CDR3 is made up of 12 amino acids.

The V gene is TRBV10-3, the J gene TRBJ1-2; 10 nucleotides match TRBD1. Looked up from germline, CDR1 is ENHRY and CDR2 is SYGVKD. CDR3 length: 14 amino acids. The V and J ends lost 8 bases and 6 bases, in that order; junction bases with no gene match: 9. CDR3 in DNA: TGTGCCATCTGCCCGTTAGGGACAGGGGATGGCTACACCTTC. It specifies CAICPLGTGDGYTF.

The V call is TRBV6-2 or TRBV6-3, the J call TRBJ2-7; D is undetermined. Trimming took 5 bases from V and 2 from J, leaving 13 bases between them. Germline V CDR1 and CDR2: MNHEY, SVGEGT. The CDR3 consists of 14 residues. The CDR3 region is CASSPMDGPYEQYF. DNA of the CDR3: TGTGCCAGCAGTCCAATGGACGGACCCTACGAGCAGTACTTC.

In this sample, this clonotype turned up a few times. The V call is TRBV12-3 or TRBV12-4, the J call TRBJ2-5, with D unresolved. The end of the DNA fits TRBJ2-7 better, so the J call may be wrong. CDR3 length equals 13 residues. The CDR3 loop is CASSEGRIHEQYF. For the CDR3, the DNA is TGTGCCAGCAGCGAAGGGCGCATCCACGAGCAGTACTTC.

This clonotype came up a few times. The chain joins TRBV7-6 to TRBJ2-1; no clear D gene. V was shortened by 4 bases and J by 6 bases, with 10 bases between the two germline ends. There are 13 residues in the CDR3. The germline gives CDR1 SGHVS, CDR2 FNYEAQ. In nucleotides, the CDR3 is TGTGCCAGCAGCTCCGGACGGCTCAATGAGCAGTTCTTC. It codes for CASSSGRLNEQFF.

The V and J genes are TRBV5-1 and TRBJ2-3; the D gene is possibly TRBD2 (6 bases). There are 16 residues in the CDR3. Trimming shortened V by 3 bases and J by 2 bases, and 16 bases separated the two germline ends. The germline CDR1 and CDR2 sequences are SGHRS and YFSETQ. DNA of the CDR3: TGCGCCAGCAGCTCCTATTTCAGGGACTCCACAGATACGCAGTATTTT. Its translation is CASSSYFRDSTDTQYF.

This clonotype was observed a few times. The gene calls are TRBV7-8 and TRBJ1-2; D possibly corresponds to TRBD1 (6 bases). Germline CDR1 SGHVS, CDR2 FQNEAQ. This CDR3 spans 19 amino acids. The V end was cut by 3 bases, the J end by 5 bases, with 28 bases between. For the CDR3, the DNA is TGTGCCAGCAGCTTTAGAGGTGGGACACCGGCCTTGGGATGGTATGGCTACACCTTC. Translation gives CASSFRGGTPALGWYGYTF.

This clonotype was detected only a few times. V is TRBV5-1 and J is TRBJ2-5; 7 bases align to TRBD2. The CDR3 is 15 amino acids. Trimming cost V 2 bases and J 3 bases; bases outside gene matches: 7. The germline V gene encodes CDR1 SGHRS and CDR2 YFSETQ. As DNA, the CDR3 is TGCGCCAGCAGCTTTACTCGCGGGAGTGAAGAGACCCAGTACTTC. This encodes CASSFTRGSEETQYF.

The chain is built from TRBV29-1 and TRBJ2-1, with D maybe TRBD2 (6 bases). There are 14 residues in the CDR3. V was pared by 4 bases and J by 3 bases, with 13 bases between. Germline V gene lookup returns CDR1 SQVTM and CDR2 ANQGSEA. The CDR3 sequence is CSVGRVGVYNEQFF. The DNA of the CDR3 is TGCAGCGTTGGGAGGGTTGGTGTCTACAATGAGCAGTTCTTC.

This clonotype showed up just a few times. The rearrangement uses TRBV5-4 and TRBJ1-1, with D unresolved. The length of the CDR3 is 15 residues. Trimming cost V 0 bases and J 1 base, with 10 bases left between them. The germline V gene encodes CDR1 SGHNT and CDR2 YYREEE (reference sequence). This CDR3 is CASSLATWANTEAFF. The CDR3 bases are TGTGCCAGCAGCTTGGCGACGTGGGCGAACACTGAAGCTTTCTTT. Based on the CDR3 plus reference TRBV5-4 and TRBJ1-1, the full variable domain is ETGVTQSPTHLIKTRGQQVTLRCSSQSGHNTVSWYQQALGQGPQFIFQYYREEENGRGNFPPRFSGLQFPNYSSELNVNALELDDSALYLCASSLATWANTEAFFGQGTRLTVV.

This chain links TRBV7-9 with TRBJ2-1; D possibly uses TRBD1 or TRBD2 (5 bases each). Germline V lookup: CDR1 SEHNR, CDR2 FQNEAQ (reference sequence). Trimming took 5 bases from V and 8 from J, leaving 16 bases between them. This CDR3 contains 14 residues. The CDR3 DNA sequence: TGTGCCAGCAGCCCTAGGGACCAAGCCCATGAGCAGTTCTTC. It translates to CASSPRDQAHEQFF.